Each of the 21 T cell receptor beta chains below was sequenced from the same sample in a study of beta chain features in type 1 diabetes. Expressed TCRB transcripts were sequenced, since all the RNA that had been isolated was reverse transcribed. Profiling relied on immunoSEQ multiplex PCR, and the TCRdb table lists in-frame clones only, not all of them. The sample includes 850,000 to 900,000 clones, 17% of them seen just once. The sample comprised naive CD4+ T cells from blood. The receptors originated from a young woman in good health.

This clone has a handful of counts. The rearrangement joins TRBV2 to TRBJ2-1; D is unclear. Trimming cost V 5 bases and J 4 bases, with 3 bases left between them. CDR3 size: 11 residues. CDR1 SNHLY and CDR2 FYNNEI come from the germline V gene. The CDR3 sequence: CASSRYNEQFF. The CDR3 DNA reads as TGTGCCAGCAGTCGATACAATGAGCAGTTCTTC.

The CDR3 protein is CASSAAGTGANEQYF. The CDR3 nucleotides read TGTGCCAGCAGCGCGGCCGGGACAGGGGCGAACGAGCAGTACTTC. The chain couples TRBV9 to TRBJ2-7; 10 nucleotides agree with TRBD1. Germline CDR1 reads SGDLS; CDR2 reads YYNGEE. This CDR3 is built from 15 residues. The J segment lost 5 bases and the V segment lost 3 bases, leaving 8 bases of the junction unmatched.

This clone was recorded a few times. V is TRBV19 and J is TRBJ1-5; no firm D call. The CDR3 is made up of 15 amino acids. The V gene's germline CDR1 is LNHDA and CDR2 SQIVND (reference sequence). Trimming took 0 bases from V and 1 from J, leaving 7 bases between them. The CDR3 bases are TGTGCCAGTAGTATAGACAGAACGAGCAATCAGCCCCAGCATTTT. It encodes CASSIDRTSNQPQHF.

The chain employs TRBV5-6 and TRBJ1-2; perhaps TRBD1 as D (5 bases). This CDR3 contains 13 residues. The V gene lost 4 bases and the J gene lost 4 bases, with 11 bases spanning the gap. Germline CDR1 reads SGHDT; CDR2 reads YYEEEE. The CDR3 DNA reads TGTGCCAGCAGCACCCGGGACTTCTATGGCTACACCTTC. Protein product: CASSTRDFYGYTF.

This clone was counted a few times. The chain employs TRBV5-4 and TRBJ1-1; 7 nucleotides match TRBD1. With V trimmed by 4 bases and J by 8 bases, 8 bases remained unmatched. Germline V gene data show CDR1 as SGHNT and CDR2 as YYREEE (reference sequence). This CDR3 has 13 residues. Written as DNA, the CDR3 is TGTGCCAGCAGCCCAACAGGGGTTCGGGAAGCTTTCTTT. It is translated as CASSPTGVREAFF.

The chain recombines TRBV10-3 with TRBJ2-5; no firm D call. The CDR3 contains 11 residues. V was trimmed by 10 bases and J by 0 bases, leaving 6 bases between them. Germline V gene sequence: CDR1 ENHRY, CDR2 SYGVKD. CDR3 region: CATGDQETQYF. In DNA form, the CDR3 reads TGTGCCACTGGGGACCAAGAGACCCAGTACTTC.

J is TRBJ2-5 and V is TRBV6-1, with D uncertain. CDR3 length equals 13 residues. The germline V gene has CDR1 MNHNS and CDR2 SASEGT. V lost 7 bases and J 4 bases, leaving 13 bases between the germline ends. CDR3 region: CASIHRVTETQYF. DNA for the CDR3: TGTGCCAGCATACATAGGGTTACAGAGACCCAGTACTTC.

The CDR3 region is CASSLYGTANPIGGHYGYTF. The CDR3 nucleotides read TGTGCCAGCAGTTTATATGGGACAGCGAACCCCATTGGAGGTCACTATGGCTACACCTTC. The chain uses TRBV27 and TRBJ1-2, with 7 bases aligning to TRBD1. CDR3 length: 20 amino acids. Germline V gene lookup returns CDR1 MNHEY and CDR2 SMNVEV (reference sequence). V lost 1 base to trimming and J lost 3 bases; unmatched junction nucleotides: 20.

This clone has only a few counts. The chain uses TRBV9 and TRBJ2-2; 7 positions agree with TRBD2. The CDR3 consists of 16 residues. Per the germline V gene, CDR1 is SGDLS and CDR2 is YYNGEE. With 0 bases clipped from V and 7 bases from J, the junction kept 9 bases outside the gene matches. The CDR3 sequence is CASSVVAGVEGGELFF. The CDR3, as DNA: TGTGCCAGCAGCGTAGTTGCGGGAGTGGAGGGCGGGGAGCTGTTTTTT.

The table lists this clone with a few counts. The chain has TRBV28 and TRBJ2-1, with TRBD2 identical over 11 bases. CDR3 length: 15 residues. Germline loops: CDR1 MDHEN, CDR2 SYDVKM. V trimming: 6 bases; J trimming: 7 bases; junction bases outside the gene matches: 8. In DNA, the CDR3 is TGTGCCAGCAGACGGCGGACTAGCGGGTTGAATGAGCAGTTCTTC. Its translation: CASRRRTSGLNEQFF.

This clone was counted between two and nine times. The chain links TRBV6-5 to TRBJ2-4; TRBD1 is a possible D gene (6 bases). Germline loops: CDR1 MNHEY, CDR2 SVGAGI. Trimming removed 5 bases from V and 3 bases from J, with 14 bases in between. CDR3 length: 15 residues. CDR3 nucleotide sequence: TGTGCCAGCAGTCCTGACAGGACAATCAAAAACATTCAGTACTTC. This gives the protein CASSPDRTIKNIQYF.

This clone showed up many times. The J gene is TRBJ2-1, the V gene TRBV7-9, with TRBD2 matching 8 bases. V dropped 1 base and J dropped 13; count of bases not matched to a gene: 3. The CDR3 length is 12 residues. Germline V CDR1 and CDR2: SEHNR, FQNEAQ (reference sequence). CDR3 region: CASSLDLAGQFF. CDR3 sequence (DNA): TGTGCCAGCAGCTTAGACTTAGCGGGACAGTTCTTC.

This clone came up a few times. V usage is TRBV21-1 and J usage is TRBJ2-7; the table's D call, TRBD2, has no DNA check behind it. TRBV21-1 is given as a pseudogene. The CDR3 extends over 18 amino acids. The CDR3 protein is CASSKARRSVSSSYEQYF. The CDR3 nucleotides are TGTGCCAGCAGCAAAGCCCGCCGTTCGGTTTCGAGCTCCTACGAGCAGTACTTC.

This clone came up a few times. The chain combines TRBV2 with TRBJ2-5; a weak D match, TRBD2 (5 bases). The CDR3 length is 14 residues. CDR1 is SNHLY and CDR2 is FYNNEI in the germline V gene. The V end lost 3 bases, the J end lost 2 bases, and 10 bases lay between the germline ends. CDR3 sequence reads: CASSDGLAQETQYF. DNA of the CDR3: TGTGCCAGCAGTGATGGGCTAGCTCAAGAGACCCAGTACTTC.

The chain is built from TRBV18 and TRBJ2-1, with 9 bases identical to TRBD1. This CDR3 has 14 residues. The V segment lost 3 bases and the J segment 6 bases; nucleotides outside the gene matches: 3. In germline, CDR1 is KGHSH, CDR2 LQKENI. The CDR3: CASSPGTGFNEQFF. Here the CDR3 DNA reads TGTGCCAGCTCACCCGGGACAGGGTTCAATGAGCAGTTCTTC.

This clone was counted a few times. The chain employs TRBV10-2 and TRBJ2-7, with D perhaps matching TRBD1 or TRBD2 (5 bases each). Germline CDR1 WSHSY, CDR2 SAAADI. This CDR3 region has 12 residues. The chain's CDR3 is CASRDATYEQYF. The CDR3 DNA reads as TGCGCGAGCCGGGACGCAACCTACGAGCAGTACTTC.

The CDR3 reads CASREGNEQFF. The CDR3 region has the DNA TGTGCCAGTAGAGAGGGGAATGAGCAGTTCTTC. The chain employs TRBV19 and TRBJ2-1, with D possibly called TRBD1 or TRBD2 (5 bases each). Per the germline V gene, CDR1 is LNHDA and CDR2 is SQIVND (reference sequence). The CDR3 contains 11 residues. Trimming cost V 6 bases and J 7 bases, with 7 bases left between them. Complete variable domain (other parts from reference TRBV19 and TRBJ2-1): DGGITQSPKYLFRKEGQNVTLSCEQNLNHDAMYWYRQDPGQGLRLIYYSQIVNDFQKGDIAEGYSVSREKKESFPLTVTSAQKNPTAFYLCASREGNEQFFGPGTRLTVL.

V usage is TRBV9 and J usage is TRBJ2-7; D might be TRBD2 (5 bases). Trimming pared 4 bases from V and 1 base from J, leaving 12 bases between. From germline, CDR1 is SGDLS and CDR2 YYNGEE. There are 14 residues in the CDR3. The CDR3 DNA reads TGTGCCAGCAGCCCCCTTCGGGGATCCTACGAGCAGTACTTC. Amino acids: CASSPLRGSYEQYF. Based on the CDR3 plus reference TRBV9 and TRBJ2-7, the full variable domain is DSGVTQTPKHLITATGQRVTLRCSPRSGDLSVYWYQQSLDQGLQFLIQYYNGEERAKGNILERFSAQQFPDLHSELNLSSLELGDSALYFCASSPLRGSYEQYFGPGTRLTVT.

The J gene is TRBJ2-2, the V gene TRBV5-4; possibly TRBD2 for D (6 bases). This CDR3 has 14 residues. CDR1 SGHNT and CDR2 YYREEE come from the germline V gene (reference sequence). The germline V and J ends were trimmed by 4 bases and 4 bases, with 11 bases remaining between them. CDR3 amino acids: CASSRGTSTGELFF. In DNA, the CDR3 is TGTGCCAGCAGCCGCGGGACGTCCACCGGGGAGCTGTTTTTT.

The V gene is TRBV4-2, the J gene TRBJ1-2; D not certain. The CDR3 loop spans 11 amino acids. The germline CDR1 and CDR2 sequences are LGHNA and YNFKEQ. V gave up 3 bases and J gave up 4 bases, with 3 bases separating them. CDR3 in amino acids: CASSHSYGYTF. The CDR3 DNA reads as TGTGCCAGCAGCCACAGCTATGGCTACACCTTC.

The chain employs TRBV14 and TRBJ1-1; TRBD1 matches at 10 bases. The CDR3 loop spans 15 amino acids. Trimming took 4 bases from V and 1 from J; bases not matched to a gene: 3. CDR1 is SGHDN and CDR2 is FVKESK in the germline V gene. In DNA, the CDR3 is TGTGCCAGCAGCCCCCGGACAGGGGGGAACACTGAAGCTTTCTTT. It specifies CASSPRTGGNTEAFF.